The 13 T cell receptor beta chains reported below all come from one sample, sequenced in a study of STAT3 mutations in large granular lymphocyte leukemia. Data came from immunoSEQ multiplex PCR; TCRdb stores just in-frame clones and leaves some out. Among roughly 1,300 clones listed, about 54% were seen once. Study outcomes and limitations: Every T-cell large granular lymphocyte leukemia patient had at least one immunodominant TCR beta clonotype.

Their antigen targets remain unknown. The sample consisted of peripheral blood mononuclear cells. The receptors shown here come from a man aged 55-75 years with T-cell large granular lymphocyte leukemia. Some clones in this sample may be carry-over from other donors' samples.

This clone was detected once. The V call is TRBV5-1, the J call TRBJ2-2; no clear D gene. The V end lost 2 bases, the J end lost 2 bases, and 7 bases lay between the germline ends. The CDR3 loop spans 14 amino acids. The germline V gene has CDR1 SGHRS and CDR2 YFSETQ. CDR3 DNA: TGCGCCAGCAGCTTAGCAGCCAACACCGGGGAGCTGTTTTTT. It translates to CASSLAANTGELFF.

The genes are TRBV29-1 and TRBJ2-5; D uncertain. The ends were cut back, 6 bases at V and 3 bases at J, with 11 bases in the middle. Germline CDR1 is SQVTM and CDR2 is ANQGSEA. This CDR3 has 12 amino acids. CDR3 sequence: CSVDWIKETQYF. The DNA for the CDR3 is TGCAGCGTGGATTGGATTAAAGAGACCCAGTACTTC.

This clone has only one observation. The chain is built from TRBV7-9 and TRBJ2-7; D not resolved. The length of the CDR3 is 16 residues. Germline V gene lookup returns CDR1 SEHNR and CDR2 FQNEAQ (reference sequence). V dropped 5 bases and J dropped 2 bases, with 19 bases sitting between them. CDR3 sequence (DNA): TGTGCCAGCAGCCTCCCCCTTGGCGACCAGCCCTACGAGCAGTACTTC. Translating it yields CASSLPLGDQPYEQYF.

This chain joins TRBV5-6 and TRBJ2-1; D is unclear. This CDR3 is 13 amino acids long. V lost 0 bases, J lost 4 bases, and 5 bases lay in between. Germline CDR1 reads SGHDT; CDR2 reads YYEEEE. The CDR3 coding sequence is TGTGCCAGCAGCTTGGGACTGTACAATGAGCAGTTCTTC. Its protein product is CASSLGLYNEQFF.

This clone was seen only a few times. The chain is built from TRBV5-1 and TRBJ2-7, with D perhaps TRBD1 (6 bases). V lost 1 base and J lost 4, with 6 bases in between. Germline V gives CDR1 SGHRS, CDR2 YFSETQ. The CDR3 spans 12 residues. In DNA form, the CDR3 reads TGCGCCAGCAGCTTGCAGGGGTACGAGCAGTACTTC. Residues: CASSLQGYEQYF.

This chain connects TRBV7-7 to TRBJ2-3; tentative D call: TRBD2 (6 bases). This CDR3 comprises 14 residues. Trimming took 0 bases from V and 3 from J, leaving 7 bases between them. Germline values: CDR1 SSHAT, CDR2 FNYEAQ (reference sequence). CDR3 DNA sequence: TGTGCCAGCAGCTTAGCGGGAGGAACAGATACGCAGTATTTT. Residues: CASSLAGGTDTQYF.

The chain combines TRBV30 with TRBJ1-1; D call uncertain. There are 15 residues in the CDR3. Germline V CDR1 and CDR2: GTSNPN, SVGIG (reference sequence). V shed 3 bases and J shed 0 bases, with 14 bases lying between them. CDR3 residues: CAWRGGRVMNTEAFF. The CDR3 DNA reads TGTGCCTGGAGGGGTGGACGGGTAATGAACACTGAAGCTTTCTTT.

This clone has only a few counts. This chain connects TRBV2 to TRBJ1-1; no firm D call. CDR1 SNHLY and CDR2 FYNNEI come from the germline V gene. The CDR3 is 16 amino acids. With 2 bases removed from V and 2 bases from J, the gap between germline ends came to 15 bases. CDR3 DNA: TGTGCCAGCAGTGAATCGGAGGTCCCCCCAAACACTGAAGCTTTCTTT. It translates to CASSESEVPPNTEAFF.

This clone was picked up one time. This chain connects TRBV6-5 to TRBJ1-1; D is possibly TRBD1 (6 bases). CDR1 is MNHEY and CDR2 is SVGAGI in the germline V gene. The CDR3 totals 15 residues. Trimming shortened V by 7 bases and J by 0 bases, and 15 bases separated the two germline ends. CDR3 DNA: TGTGCCAGCAAAACCGGCGGGACACTGAACACTGAAGCTTTCTTT. Translation gives CASKTGGTLNTEAFF.

This sequence joins TRBV7-2 and TRBJ2-1; D gene uncertain. The germline V gene has CDR1 SGHTA and CDR2 FQGNSA. This CDR3 region has 14 residues. V gave up 5 bases and J gave up 4 bases, with 12 bases separating them. CDR3 nucleotides: TGTGCCAGCAGCCTAACGCTGAAGTACAATGAGCAGTTCTTC. Its translation is CASSLTLKYNEQFF.

V gene TRBV7-9 combines with J gene TRBJ1-5; D is undetermined. Germline assignment: CDR1 SEHNR and CDR2 FQNEAQ (reference sequence). V was shortened by 7 bases and J by 4 bases, with 8 bases between the two germline ends. The CDR3 is made up of 12 amino acids. Written as DNA, the CDR3 is TGTGCCAGCACCCTTCGTAATCAGCCCCAGCATTTT. Its translation: CASTLRNQPQHF. Drawing the rest from reference TRBV7-9 and TRBJ1-5, the complete variable domain is DTGVSQNPRHKITKRGQNVTFRCDPISEHNRLYWYRQTLGQGPEFLTYFQNEAQLEKSRLLSDRFSAERPKGSFSTLEIQRTEQGDSAMYLCASTLRNQPQHFGDGTRLSIL.

The CDR3 DNA is TGCGCCAGCAGCTTGGGAACGAACCAAGAGACCCAGTACTTC. Translating it yields CASSLGTNQETQYF. The genes are TRBV5-1 and TRBJ2-5; D not certain. Germline CDR1 is SGHRS and CDR2 is YFSETQ. This CDR3 has 14 amino acids. Trimming removed 0 bases from V and 0 bases from J, with 6 bases in between.

This chain connects TRBV30 to TRBJ2-1; 9 bases match TRBD2. This CDR3 has 17 residues. V lost 4 bases, J lost 2 bases, and 12 bases stayed unmatched. Germline values: CDR1 GTSNPN, CDR2 SVGIG (reference sequence). The DNA for the CDR3 is TGTGCCTGGACCTTCCTTAGCGGGAGCGGACCCTACAATGAGCAGTTCTTC. Translating gives CAWTFLSGSGPYNEQFF.